The text below deals with one T cell receptor (beta chain). The CDR3 extends over 16 amino acids. CDR1 is SGHTA, CDR2 FQGNSA, per germline. The V and J ends lost 5 bases and 9 bases, in that order; junction bases with no gene match: 10. This record belongs to a study of blood T cell repertoires in COVID-19. As for the study in general: COVID-19 samples from acute and convalescent phases originated in the United States, Italy and Spain. T cells, B-cell-depleted T cells, or PBMCs provided the cDNA or gDNA that served as material.

How the authors handled the data: Estimation of nucleated cell counts was performed using reference gene primer amplification. The method was immunoSEQ multiplex PCR; TCRdb's version includes in-frame clones alone and lacks a portion of them. V, J and clone size are those of that table, while D and trimming were read from the DNA. Of 390,000 or so clones listed, approximately 88% were seen once; the top ten hold approximately 3%. The sample taken for sequencing was peripheral blood. The clonotype originates from a woman in her twenties or thirties with COVID-19, enrolled during active disease. The rearrangement joins TRBV7-2 to TRBJ1-6; TRBD1 matches 10 bases. In nucleotides, the CDR3 is TGTGCCAGCAGCCTCCTAGGACAGGGGGGAGTTTCACCCCTCCACTTT. Amino acids: CASSLLGQGGVSPLHF. Looking up the rest from reference TRBV7-2 and TRBJ1-6 gives the full variable domain: GAGVSQSPSNKVTEKGKDVELRCDPISGHTALYWYRQSLGQGLEFLIYFQGNSAPDKSGLPSDRFSAERTGGSVSTLTIQRTQQEDSAVYLCASSLLGQGGVSPLHFGNGTRLTVT.